This T cell receptor beta chain is from a study of beta chain features in type 1 diabetes. Overall study findings and caveats: TCRB CDR3s from Type 1 diabetes patients were moderately but significantly shorter in all four CD4+ subsets.

The whole isolated RNA underwent reverse transcription, so sequencing captured expressed TCRB transcripts. Sequenced by immunoSEQ multiplex PCR; TCRdb stores in-frame clones only, minus some. The sample holds hundreds of thousands of clones, approximately 15% seen once. Sampling consisted of one heparinised blood draw per donor, averaging about 116 mL. The CDR3 extends over 11 amino acids. V was clipped by 2 bases and J by 3 bases, with 3 bases between them. CDR1 is GTSNPN, CDR2 SVGIG, per germline (reference sequence). This clone showed up just a few times. Antigen: not known. V gene TRBV30 combines with J gene TRBJ2-3; D remains unclear. The source of this sequence is a man aged 25 to 40 in good health. Sequencing was carried out using central memory CD4+ T cells from blood. CDR3 in DNA: TGTGCCTGGAGTAAGACAGATACGCAGTATTTT. Its translation: CAWSKTDTQYF. Complete variable domain (other parts from reference TRBV30 and TRBJ2-3): SQTIHQWPATLVQPVGSPLSLECTVEGTSNPNLYWYRQAAGRGLQLLFYSVGIGQISSEVPQNLSASRPQDRQFILSSKKLLLSDSGFYLCAWSKTDTQYFGPGTRLTVL.